These 10 T cell receptor beta chains originate from one sample sequenced in a study of a mutant IDH1 vaccine in newly diagnosed glioma. Libraries were prepared by immunoSEQ multiplex PCR; TCRdb keeps only in-frame clonotypes and omits some of them. The table lists about 67,000 clones, approximately 80% of them singletons. Sample time point: week 23, last vaccination. What each vaccine dose contained was 300 ug of mutant IDH1 20-mer peptide, accompanied by topical imiquimod. Their cognate antigens are unknown. The source was PBMCs, collected from a glioma patient whose treatment included an IDH1 peptide vaccine. These receptors were obtained from a young man with glioma.

This clone was picked up one time. The chain combines TRBV15 with TRBJ2-1, with D uncertain. Trimming pared 0 bases from V and 4 bases from J, leaving 7 bases between. This CDR3 has 14 residues. CDR1 and CDR2 (germline): LNHNV, YYDKDF (reference sequence). The CDR3 coding sequence is TGTGCCACCAGCAGAGATCTCTCGTACAATGAGCAGTTCTTC. It yields the protein CATSRDLSYNEQFF.

This clone occurred a few times. The V gene is TRBV19, the J gene TRBJ1-2; the match to TRBD1 covers 9 bases. The V gene end was trimmed by 8 bases and the J gene end by 2 bases; junction bases not matched to a gene: 3. The length of the CDR3 is 13 residues. Germline CDR1 is LNHDA and CDR2 is SQIVND (reference sequence). CDR3 residues: CASRTGGNYGYTF. In nucleotides, the CDR3 is TGTGCCAGTCGAACAGGGGGCAACTATGGCTACACCTTC.

V is TRBV7-9 and J is TRBJ1-1; possible D gene TRBD1, 6 bases. The CDR3 contains 13 residues. Trimming shortened V by 5 bases and J by 10 bases, and 17 bases separated the two germline ends. CDR1 and CDR2 (germline): SEHNR, FQNEAQ (reference sequence). The CDR3 is CASSTSDSQPAFF. In DNA, the CDR3 is TGTGCCAGCAGCACTTCGGACAGCCAACCAGCTTTCTTT. The whole variable domain, remainder taken from reference TRBV7-9 and TRBJ1-1, is DTGVSQNPRHKITKRGQNVTFRCDPISEHNRLYWYRQTLGQGPEFLTYFQNEAQLEKSRLLSDRFSAERPKGSFSTLEIQRTEQGDSAMYLCASSTSDSQPAFFGQGTRLTVV.

This clone was observed a single time. This chain uses TRBV7-6 with TRBJ2-1; 12 nucleotides align to TRBD2. The ends lost 5 bases at V and 7 bases at J; junction bases unmatched: 6. The germline gives CDR1 SGHVS, CDR2 FNYEAQ. This CDR3 is built from 15 residues. The CDR3 spells CASSPLAGGSNEQFF. DNA for the CDR3: TGTGCCAGCAGCCCCCTAGCGGGAGGGAGTAATGAGCAGTTCTTC.

This clone was found once. The chain combines TRBV4-2 with TRBJ1-5, with unresolved D. V lost 3 bases and J 3 bases, leaving 12 bases between the germline ends. The CDR3 sequence is 15 residues long. CDR1 is LGHNA, CDR2 YNFKEQ, per germline. CDR3 nucleotide sequence: TGTGCCAGCAGCCAGGACGCGGACCTCAATCAGCCCCAGCATTTT. It is translated as CASSQDADLNQPQHF.

V gene TRBV14 combines with J gene TRBJ1-6; no definite D call. Germline-derived CDR1 and CDR2 are SGHDN and FVKESK. CDR3 length: 14 amino acids. V lost 1 base to trimming and J lost 7 bases, with 8 bases between them. In DNA form, the CDR3 reads TGTGCCAGCAGCCAAGGATTAATCAATTCACCCCTCCACTTT. It translates to CASSQGLINSPLHF.

The chain combines TRBV7-2 with TRBJ2-7; D possibly corresponds to TRBD1 (6 bases). The CDR3 totals 14 residues. V dropped 3 bases and J dropped 1 base, with 10 bases sitting between them. The germline CDR1 and CDR2 sequences are SGHTA and FQGNSA. Here the CDR3 DNA reads TGTGCCAGCAGCTTGGACAGAACTTCCTACGAGCAGTACTTC. Translating gives CASSLDRTSYEQYF.

The chain carries TRBV11-1 and TRBJ1-1, with 10 bases aligning to TRBD1. Germline CDR1 reads SGHAT; CDR2 reads FQDESV (reference sequence). V lost 3 bases to trimming and J lost 1 base; unmatched junction nucleotides: 2. CDR3 size: 15 residues. The chain's CDR3 is CASSFDRGRNTEAFF. For the CDR3, the DNA is TGTGCCAGCAGCTTCGACAGGGGGCGGAACACTGAAGCTTTCTTT.

In nucleotides, the CDR3 is TGTGCCAGCAGCTTAGCGGACAGGGGAAAGTATGGCTACACCTTC. This sequence encodes CASSLADRGKYGYTF. The J gene is TRBJ1-2, the V gene TRBV7-2; 9 bases match TRBD1. V lost 0 bases and J lost 5; bases outside the gene matches: 4. CDR1 and CDR2 from the germline V gene are SGHTA and FQGNSA. The CDR3 extends over 15 amino acids.

This sequence joins TRBV6-6 and TRBJ1-1; 7 bases map to TRBD1. This CDR3 contains 13 residues. Germline CDR1 MNHNY, CDR2 SVGAGI (reference sequence). Trimming cost V 6 bases and J 3 bases; bases outside gene matches: 4. CDR3 protein: CASSPDRYTEAFF. The DNA of the CDR3 is TGTGCCAGCAGCCCGGACAGGTACACTGAAGCTTTCTTT.